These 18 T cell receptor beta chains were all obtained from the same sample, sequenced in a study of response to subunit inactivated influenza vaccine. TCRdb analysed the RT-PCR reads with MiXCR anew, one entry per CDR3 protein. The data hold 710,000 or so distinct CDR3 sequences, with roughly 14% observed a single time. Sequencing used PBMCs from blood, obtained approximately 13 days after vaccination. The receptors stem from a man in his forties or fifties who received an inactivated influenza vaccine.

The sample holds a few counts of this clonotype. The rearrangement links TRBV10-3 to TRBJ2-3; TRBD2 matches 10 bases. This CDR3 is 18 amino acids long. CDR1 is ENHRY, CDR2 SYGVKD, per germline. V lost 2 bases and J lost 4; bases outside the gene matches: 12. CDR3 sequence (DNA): TGTGCCATCAGTGAGAGGGGAGCTAGCGGGAGTCGGGCAGATACGCAGTATTTT. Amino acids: CAISERGASGSRADTQYF.

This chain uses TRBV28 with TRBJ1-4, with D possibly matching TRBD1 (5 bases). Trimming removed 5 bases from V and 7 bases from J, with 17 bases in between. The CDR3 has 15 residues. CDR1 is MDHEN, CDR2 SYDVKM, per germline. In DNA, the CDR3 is TGTGCCAGCAGTCCGGGACTCTTACGGGGTGAAAAACTGTTTTTT. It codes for CASSPGLLRGEKLFF. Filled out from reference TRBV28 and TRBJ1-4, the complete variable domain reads DVKVTQSSRYLVKRTGEKVFLECVQDMDHENMFWYRQDPGLGLRLIYFSYDVKMKEKGDIPEGYSVSREKKERFSLILESASTNQTSMYLCASSPGLLRGEKLFFGSGTQLSVL.

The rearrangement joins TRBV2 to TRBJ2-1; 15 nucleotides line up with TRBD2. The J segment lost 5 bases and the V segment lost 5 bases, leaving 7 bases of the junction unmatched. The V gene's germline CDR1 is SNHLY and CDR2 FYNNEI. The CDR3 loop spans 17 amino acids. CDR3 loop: CASSSWTSGGAHNEQFF. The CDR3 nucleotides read TGTGCCAGCAGTTCTTGGACTAGCGGGGGGGCCCACAATGAGCAGTTCTTC.

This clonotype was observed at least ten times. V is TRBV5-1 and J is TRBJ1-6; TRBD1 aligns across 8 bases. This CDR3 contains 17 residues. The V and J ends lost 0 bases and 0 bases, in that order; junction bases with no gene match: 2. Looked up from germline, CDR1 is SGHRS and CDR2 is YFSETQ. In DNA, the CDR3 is TGCGCCAGCAGCTTGGGAACAGGGGGCTCCTATAATTCACCCCTCCACTTT. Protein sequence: CASSLGTGGSYNSPLHF.

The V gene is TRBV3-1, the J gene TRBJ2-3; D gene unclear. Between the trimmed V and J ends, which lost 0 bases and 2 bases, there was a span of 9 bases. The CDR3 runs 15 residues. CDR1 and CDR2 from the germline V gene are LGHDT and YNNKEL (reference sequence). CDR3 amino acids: CASSQDPGDTDTQYF. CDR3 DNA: TGTGCCAGCAGCCAAGATCCAGGCGACACAGATACGCAGTATTTT.

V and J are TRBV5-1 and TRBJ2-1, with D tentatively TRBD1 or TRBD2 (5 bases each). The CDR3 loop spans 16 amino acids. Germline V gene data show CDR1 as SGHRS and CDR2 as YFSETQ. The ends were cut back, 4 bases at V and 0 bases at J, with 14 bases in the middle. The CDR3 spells CASSPSGTNSYNEQFF. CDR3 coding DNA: TGCGCCAGCAGCCCATCCGGGACGAACTCCTACAATGAGCAGTTCTTC.

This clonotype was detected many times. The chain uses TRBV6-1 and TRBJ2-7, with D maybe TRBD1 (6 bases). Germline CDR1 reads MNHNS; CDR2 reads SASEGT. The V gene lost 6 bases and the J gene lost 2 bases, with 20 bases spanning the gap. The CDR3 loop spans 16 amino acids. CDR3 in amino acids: CASRGYTGSTTYEQYF. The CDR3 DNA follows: TGTGCCAGCAGGGGTTATACAGGGAGTACGACCTACGAGCAGTACTTC.

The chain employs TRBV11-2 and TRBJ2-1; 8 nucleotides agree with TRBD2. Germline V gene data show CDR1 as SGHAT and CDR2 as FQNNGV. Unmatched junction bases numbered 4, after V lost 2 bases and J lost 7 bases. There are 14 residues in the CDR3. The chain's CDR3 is CASSLNSGGNEQFF. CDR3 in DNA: TGTGCCAGCAGCTTAAACTCGGGAGGGAATGAGCAGTTCTTC.

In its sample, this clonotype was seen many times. The CDR3 region is CATSRDPYSNQPQHF. The DNA of the CDR3 is TGTGCCACCAGCAGAGATCCCTACAGTAATCAGCCCCAGCATTTT. The gene calls are TRBV15 and TRBJ1-5; D gene unclear. V gave up 0 bases and J gave up 4 bases, with 10 bases separating them. CDR1 is LNHNV, CDR2 YYDKDF, per germline (reference sequence). The CDR3 has 15 amino acids.

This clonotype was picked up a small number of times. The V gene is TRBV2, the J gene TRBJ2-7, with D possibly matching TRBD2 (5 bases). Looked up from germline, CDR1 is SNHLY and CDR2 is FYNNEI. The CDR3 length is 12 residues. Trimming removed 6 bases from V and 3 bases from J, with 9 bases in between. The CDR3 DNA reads TGTGCCAGCAGACCCGGGGACTACGAGCAGTACTTC. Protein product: CASRPGDYEQYF.

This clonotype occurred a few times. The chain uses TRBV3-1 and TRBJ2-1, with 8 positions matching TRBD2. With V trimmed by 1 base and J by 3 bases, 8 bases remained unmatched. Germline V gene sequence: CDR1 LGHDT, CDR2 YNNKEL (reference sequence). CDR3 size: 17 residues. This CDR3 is CASSQASLAAIYNEQFF. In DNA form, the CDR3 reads TGTGCCAGCAGCCAAGCCTCACTAGCGGCAATCTACAATGAGCAGTTCTTC.

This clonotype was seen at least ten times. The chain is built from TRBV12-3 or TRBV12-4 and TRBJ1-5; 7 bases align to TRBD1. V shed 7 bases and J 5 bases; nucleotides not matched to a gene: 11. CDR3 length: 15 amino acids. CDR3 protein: CASKSTGNFDQPQHF. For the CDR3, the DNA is TGTGCCAGCAAATCGACAGGGAACTTTGATCAGCCCCAGCATTTT.

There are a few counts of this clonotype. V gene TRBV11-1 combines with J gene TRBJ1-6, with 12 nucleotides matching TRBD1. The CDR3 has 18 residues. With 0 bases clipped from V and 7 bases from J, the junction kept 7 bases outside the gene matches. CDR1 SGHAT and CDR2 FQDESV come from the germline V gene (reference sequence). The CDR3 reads CASSLAPGQGARNSPLHF. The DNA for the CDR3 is TGTGCCAGCAGCTTAGCACCGGGACAGGGGGCGAGAAATTCACCCCTCCACTTT.

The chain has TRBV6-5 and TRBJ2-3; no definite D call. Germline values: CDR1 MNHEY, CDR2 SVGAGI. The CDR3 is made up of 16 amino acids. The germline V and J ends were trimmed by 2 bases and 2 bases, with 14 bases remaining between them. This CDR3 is CASSYVSDTYTDTQYF. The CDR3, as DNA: TGTGCCAGCAGTTACGTGAGTGACACATACACAGATACGCAGTATTTT.

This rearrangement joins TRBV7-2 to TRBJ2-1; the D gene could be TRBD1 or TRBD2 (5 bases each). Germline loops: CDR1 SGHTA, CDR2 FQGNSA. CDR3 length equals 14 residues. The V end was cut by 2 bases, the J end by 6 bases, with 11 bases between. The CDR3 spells CASSLQGTVNEQFF. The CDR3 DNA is TGTGCCAGCAGCTTACAAGGGACCGTCAATGAGCAGTTCTTC.

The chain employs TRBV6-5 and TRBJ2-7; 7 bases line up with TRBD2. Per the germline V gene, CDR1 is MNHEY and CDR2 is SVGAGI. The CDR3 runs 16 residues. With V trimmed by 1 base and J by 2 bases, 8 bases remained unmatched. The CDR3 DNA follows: TGTGCCAGCAGTTACTATTTGCGGGGGTTCCCCTACGAGCAGTACTTC. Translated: CASSYYLRGFPYEQYF.

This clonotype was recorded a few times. CDR3 residues: CASSPTEITGELFF. The DNA of the CDR3 is TGTGCCAGCAGCCCCACGGAGATCACCGGGGAGCTGTTTTTT. The chain combines TRBV7-8 with TRBJ2-2, with D unresolved. The germline CDR1 and CDR2 sequences are SGHVS and FQNEAQ. V dropped 5 bases and J dropped 4 bases, with 11 bases sitting between them. The CDR3 totals 14 residues.

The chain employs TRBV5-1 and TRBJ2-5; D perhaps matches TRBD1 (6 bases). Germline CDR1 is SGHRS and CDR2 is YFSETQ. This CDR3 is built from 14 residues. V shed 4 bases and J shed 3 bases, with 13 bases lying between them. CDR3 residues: CASSRGQLKETQYF. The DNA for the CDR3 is TGCGCCAGCAGCAGAGGACAGTTGAAAGAGACCCAGTACTTC.